These T cell receptor beta chains were read from a single sample in a study of T cell responses to AZD1222 COVID-19 vaccine. Sequencing was performed with immunoSEQ multiplex PCR; in TCRdb, only in-frame clones are kept and a portion is missing. This table has around 140,000 clones, 85% appearing once. Material: peripheral blood, obtained 28 days after the second dose of the MenACWY control vaccine. All receptors come from an adult who received the MenACWY meningococcal vaccine as a control. Each CDR3 is given with its conserved first and last residue. The order of the fields is D gene, clone size, CDR3 length, J gene, V gene, CDR3 protein, CDR3 DNA. A D gene is named only where the DNA matches it firmly. Clone size is not always given. Where it is, it says once, few, many or a class for expanded clones.

>NA|NA|14|TRBJ1-2|TRBV6-6
CASSYGQLNYGYTF
TGTGCCAGCAGTTACGGTCAGCTTAACTATGGCTACACCTTC
>NA|NA|15|TRBJ1-5|TRBV2
CASRQGGAAGQPQHF
TGTGCCAGCAGGCAAGGTGGGGCGGCGGGGCAGCCCCAGCATTTT
>NA|NA|16|TRBJ2-2|TRBV6-5
CASSYSGGPNTGELFF
TGTGCCAGCAGTTACTCGGGAGGCCCAAACACCGGGGAGCTGTTTTTT
>NA|NA|14|TRBJ1-1|TRBV27
CASSLGPKRTEAFF
TGTGCCAGCAGTTTAGGGCCTAAAAGGACTGAAGCTTTCTTT
>NA|NA|15|TRBJ2-1|TRBV27
CASSLWDTDYNEQFF
TGTGCCAGCAGTTTATGGGACACGGACTACAATGAGCAGTTCTTC
>TRBD1|NA|16|TRBJ2-7|TRBV30
CAWSVFYRQGVDEQYF
TGTGCCTGGAGTGTATTCTATCGACAGGGTGTGGACGAGCAGTACTTC
>TRBD1|NA|14|TRBJ1-2|TRBV4-3
CASSQGQGLDGYTF
TGCGCCAGCAGCCAAGGACAGGGGCTGGATGGCTACACCTTC
>TRBD1|NA|15|TRBJ1-2|TRBV5-1
CASSLTDRLNYGYTF
TGCGCCAGCAGCTTAACGGACAGGTTGAACTATGGCTACACCTTC
>NA|few|11|TRBJ1-1|TRBV30
CAWRYGSEAFF
TGTGCCTGGAGATACGGGTCTGAAGCTTTCTTT
>NA|NA|12|TRBJ1-2|TRBV27
CASRAQGPGYTF
TGTGCCAGCAGGGCGCAGGGTCCCGGCTACACCTTC
>NA|once|14|TRBJ1-6|TRBV28
CASSAPGGRSPLHF
TGTGCCAGCAGTGCCCCGGGGGGTCGTTCACCCCTCCACTTT
>NA|NA|13|TRBJ2-7|TRBV12-3/TRBV12-4
CASTLGWGYEQYF
TGTGCCAGCACTCTGGGATGGGGCTACGAGCAGTACTTC
>TRBD1|once|16|TRBJ2-2|TRBV5-1
CASSLAPGGADGELFF
TGCGCCAGCAGCTTGGCCCCAGGGGGCGCCGACGGGGAGCTGTTTTTT
>NA|medium-sized|13|TRBJ2-7|TRBV12-3/TRBV12-4
CASSLAQAYEQYF
TGTGCCAGCAGTTTGGCCCAAGCTTACGAGCAGTACTTC
>TRBD1|NA|16|TRBJ2-1|TRBV9
CASSVDPRGLNNEQFF
TGTGCCAGCAGCGTAGACCCCAGGGGGCTTAACAATGAGCAGTTCTTC
>NA|NA|12|TRBJ1-2|TRBV28
CASSNPARGYTF
TGTGCCAGCAGTAATCCTGCGCGAGGCTACACCTTC
>TRBD2|once|15|TRBJ2-1|TRBV5-6
CASSWTSGGRGEQFF
TGTGCCAGCAGCTGGACTAGCGGGGGCAGGGGTGAGCAGTTCTTC
>NA|NA|15|TRBJ2-1|TRBV27
CASSLGRRAHNEQFF
TGTGCCAGCAGTTTGGGTCGGAGGGCCCACAATGAGCAGTTCTTC
>NA|NA|13|TRBJ1-6|TRBV18
CASSGGSDSPLHF
TGTGCCAGCTCAGGGGGGAGTGACTCACCCCTCCACTTT
>TRBD1|many|15|TRBJ1-5|TRBV6-1
CASSEEGTGGQPQHF
TGTGCCAGCAGTGAGGAAGGGACAGGGGGTCAGCCCCAGCATTTT
>NA|NA|12|TRBJ2-7|TRBV18
CASSLKGNEQYF
TGTGCCAGCTCACTTAAGGGGAACGAGCAGTACTTC
>NA|NA|16|TRBJ1-3|TRBV19
CASTPSRGRSGNTIYF
TGTGCCAGTACCCCCAGCAGGGGTCGATCTGGAAACACCATATATTTT
>NA|NA|11|TRBJ1-1|TRBV9
CASSPRLGAFF
TGTGCCAGCAGCCCCCGGCTAGGAGCTTTCTTT
>NA|NA|15|TRBJ1-1|TRBV5-4
CASSSLGPMNTEAFF
TGTGCCAGCAGCTCTCTGGGGCCGATGAACACTGAAGCTTTCTTT
>TRBD1|NA|15|TRBJ1-5|TRBV19
CASSPRGGLSQPQHF
TGTGCCAGTAGTCCTCGAGGGGGCCTCAGTCAGCCCCAGCATTTT
>TRBD1|NA|15|TRBJ2-1|TRBV7-3
CASSLSPGGYNEQFF
TGTGCCAGCAGCTTATCACCAGGGGGCTACAATGAGCAGTTCTTC
>NA|once|14|TRBJ2-3|TRBV19
CASSMGGTSDTQYF
TGTGCCAGTAGTATGGGAGGAACGAGCGATACGCAGTATTTT
>NA|once|15|TRBJ1-2|TRBV3-1/TRBV3-2
CASSQDAGAGYGYTF
TGTGCCAGCAGCCAAGATGCGGGGGCGGGCTATGGCTACACCTTC
>TRBD1|NA|15|TRBJ1-1|TRBV27
CASSPPSGGVTEAFF
TGTGCCAGCAGTCCGCCCTCAGGGGGAGTCACTGAAGCTTTCTTT
>NA|once|16|TRBJ1-5|TRBV19
CASSIKVGAGNQPQHF
TGTGCCAGTAGTATTAAGGTGGGGGCGGGCAATCAGCCCCAGCATTTT
>NA|NA|12|TRBJ2-7|TRBV12-5
CASGPLAYEQYF
TGTGCTAGTGGTCCGCTCGCCTACGAGCAGTACTTC
>TRBD2|NA|15|TRBJ2-1|TRBV6-5
CASSRSGGSYNEQFF
TGTGCCAGCTCCAGATCGGGGGGCTCCTACAATGAGCAGTTCTTC
>NA|NA|14|TRBJ2-3|TRBV11-2
CASSLPQDGVARYF
TGTGCCAGCAGCTTACCCCAAGACGGCGTCGCGCGGTATTTT
>NA|NA|14|TRBJ2-1|TRBV5-1
CASSPVGGIDEQFF
TGCGCCAGCAGCCCTGTGGGTGGAATCGATGAGCAGTTCTTC
>NA|NA|17|TRBJ1-1|TRBV15
CATSREFFRARNTEAFF
TGTGCCACCAGCAGAGAGTTCTTCAGGGCTAGGAACACTGAAGCTTTCTTT
>TRBD1|NA|16|TRBJ2-2|TRBV18
CASSKNRGRDTGELFF
TGTGCCAGCTCAAAAAACAGGGGGCGCGACACCGGGGAGCTGTTTTTT
>TRBD2|NA|15|TRBJ2-1|TRBV27
CASSLVGGGINEQFF
TGTGCCAGCAGTTTAGTGGGCGGGGGGATAAATGAGCAGTTCTTC
>NA|NA|15|TRBJ1-5|TRBV6-1
CASSEWGQSDQPQHF
TGTGCCAGCAGTGAATGGGGACAAAGCGATCAGCCCCAGCATTTT
>NA|NA|13|TRBJ1-1|TRBV12-3/TRBV12-4
CASSLLRNTEAFF
TGTGCCAGCAGCTTACTTAGGAACACTGAAGCTTTCTTT
>TRBD2|once|12|TRBJ2-5|TRBV29-1
CSVPTSDETQYF
TGCAGCGTTCCAACTAGCGACGAGACCCAGTACTTC
>NA|NA|13|TRBJ1-1|TRBV11-3
CASSLSSNTEAFF
TGTGCCAGCAGCTTAAGCAGCAACACTGAAGCTTTCTTT
>NA|NA|15|TRBJ1-5|TRBV19
CASKFDGSGGQPQHF
TGTGCCAGTAAATTCGACGGTTCTGGGGGACAGCCCCAGCATTTT
>TRBD2|NA|16|TRBJ2-5|TRBV25-1
CASSPGLAVVSETQYF
TGTGCCAGCAGCCCGGGACTAGCGGTAGTATCAGAGACCCAGTACTTC
>TRBD2|NA|16|TRBJ2-5|TRBV7-2
CASSPRLAGGQETQYF
TGTGCCAGCAGCCCCCGACTAGCGGGAGGGCAAGAGACCCAGTACTTC
>NA|NA|13|TRBJ1-3|TRBV11-2
CASSLGFGNTIYF
TGTGCCAGCAGCTTAGGGTTTGGAAACACCATATATTTT
>NA|NA|14|TRBJ1-5|TRBV20-1
CSASRRDGNQPQHF
TGCAGTGCTAGTCGCCGGGACGGGAATCAGCCCCAGCATTTT
>TRBD1|NA|16|TRBJ1-5|TRBV19
CASSLFRDRDNQPQHF
TGTGCCAGTAGTCTCTTTAGAGACAGGGACAATCAGCCCCAGCATTTT
>NA|once|13|TRBJ2-7|TRBV5-1
CASSLQGTYEQYF
TGCGCCAGCAGCCTACAGGGCACCTACGAGCAGTACTTC
>NA|NA|13|TRBJ1-2|TRBV7-2
CASSSVANYGYTF
TGTGCCAGCAGCTCTGTAGCTAACTATGGCTACACCTTC
>NA|NA|12|TRBJ2-2|TRBV29-1
CSVELNTGELFF
TGCAGCGTTGAGCTTAACACCGGGGAGCTGTTTTTT
>TRBD1|NA|12|TRBJ2-5|TRBV29-1
CSGTGGAYSQYF
TGCAGCGGGACAGGGGGCGCCTATTCCCAGTACTTC
>NA|NA|12|TRBJ2-1|TRBV19
CASSIVNNEQFF
TGTGCCAGTAGTATAGTTAACAATGAGCAGTTCTTC
>NA|NA|15|TRBJ1-6|TRBV5-1
CASSLIQGEDSPLHF
TGCGCCAGCAGCTTGATCCAAGGGGAGGATTCACCCCTCCACTTT
>TRBD2|NA|16|TRBJ2-5|TRBV5-6
CASSSVLAGGGETQYF
TGTGCCAGCAGCTCCGTTTTAGCGGGAGGGGGGGAGACCCAGTACTTC
>NA|NA|11|TRBJ1-2|TRBV20-1
CSAPADVGYTF
TGCAGTGCTCCCGCCGACGTTGGCTACACCTTC
>NA|once|14|TRBJ2-1|TRBV28
CASSLFAGYNEQFF
TGTGCCAGCAGTTTATTCGCAGGCTACAATGAGCAGTTCTTC
>TRBD1|NA|15|TRBJ1-5|TRBV28
CASSPGQGAYQPQHF
TGTGCCAGCAGCCCGGGACAGGGGGCTTATCAGCCCCAGCATTTT
>NA|NA|16|TRBJ1-1|TRBV11-3
CASSLDLNLRSTEAFF
TGTGCCAGCAGCTTAGATCTGAACCTGAGGAGCACTGAAGCTTTCTTT